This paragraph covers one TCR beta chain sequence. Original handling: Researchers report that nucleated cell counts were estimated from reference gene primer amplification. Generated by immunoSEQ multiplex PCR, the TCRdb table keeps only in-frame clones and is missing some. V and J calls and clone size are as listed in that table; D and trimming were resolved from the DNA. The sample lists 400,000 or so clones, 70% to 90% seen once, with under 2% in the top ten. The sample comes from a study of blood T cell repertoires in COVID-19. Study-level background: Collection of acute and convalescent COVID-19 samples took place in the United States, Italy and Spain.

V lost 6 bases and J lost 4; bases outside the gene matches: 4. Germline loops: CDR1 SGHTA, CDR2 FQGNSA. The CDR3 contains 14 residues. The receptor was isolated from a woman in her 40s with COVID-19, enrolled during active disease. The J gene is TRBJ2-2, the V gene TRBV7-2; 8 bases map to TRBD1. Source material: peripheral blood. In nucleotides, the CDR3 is TGTGCCAGCAGACAGGGGGTAATCACCGGGGAGCTGTTTTTT. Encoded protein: CASRQGVITGELFF.